This TCR beta chain was sequenced in a study of blood T cell repertoires in COVID-19. Study-level information: Acute and convalescent COVID-19 specimens originated in the United States, Italy and Spain. PBMCs, B-cell-depleted T cells, or T cells were the source of the cDNA or gDNA that made up the material.

The CDR3 is made up of 14 amino acids. Looked up from germline, CDR1 is LGHNA and CDR2 is YSLEER. Original processing notes: Estimation of nucleated cell counts was performed using reference gene primer amplification. TCRdb's copy holds only in-frame clones and misses some; the assay was immunoSEQ multiplex PCR. V and J calls and clone size are given by that table; D and trimming were obtained from the DNA. This repertoire shows some 170,000 clones, about four fifths found once; its top ten account for over 7.5%. The sequencing sample was made of peripheral blood. The clonotype was recovered from a woman in her seventies with acute or convalescent COVID-19. The genes are TRBV4-3 and TRBJ2-1, with 8 bases aligning to TRBD1. The CDR3 region has the DNA TGCGCTACGGGACGGGACAGGTTTTTCAATGAGCAGTTCTTC. Translation gives CATGRDRFFNEQFF.